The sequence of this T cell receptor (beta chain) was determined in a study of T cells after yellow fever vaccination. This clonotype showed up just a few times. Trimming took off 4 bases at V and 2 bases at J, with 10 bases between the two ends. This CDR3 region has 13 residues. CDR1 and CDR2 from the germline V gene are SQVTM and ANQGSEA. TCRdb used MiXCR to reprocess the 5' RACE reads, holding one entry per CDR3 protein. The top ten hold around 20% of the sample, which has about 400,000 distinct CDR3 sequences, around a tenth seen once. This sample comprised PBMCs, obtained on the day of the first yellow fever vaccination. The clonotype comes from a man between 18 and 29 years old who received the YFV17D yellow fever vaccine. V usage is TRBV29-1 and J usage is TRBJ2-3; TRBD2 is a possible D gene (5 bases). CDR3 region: CSVVEGYTDTQYF. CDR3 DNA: TGCAGCGTTGTCGAGGGCTACACAGATACGCAGTATTTT.